The T cell receptor beta chain described here comes from a study of T cells in Graves' hyperthyroidism and ophthalmopathy. Study-wide points: Expanded thyroid clonotypes (above 0.001) were mostly also found in blood.

CDR3 length equals 15 residues. Trimming took 3 bases from V and 0 from J; bases not matched to a gene: 4. Researchers amplified the TCR beta CDR3 regions from RNA transcripts. HTBI primers were the set used in a first-round RT-PCR of the TCR CDR3. TCRdb redid the calling of the multiplex PCR reads with MiXCR, one entry per CDR3 protein. Altogether 85,000 to 110,000 distinct CDR3 sequences are present, about 45% being singletons, with the ten largest covering 26%. This clonotype was seen ten or more times. Its antigen is still unknown. The sequenced material came from blood. V gene TRBV12-3 or TRBV12-4 combines with J gene TRBJ1-2, with 7 bases fitting TRBD1. This clonotype originated in a man in his forties with Graves' hyperthyroidism. CDR3 sequence (DNA): TGTGCCAGCAGTTTTGCCGGGACAGCTAACTATGGCTACACCTTC. It yields the protein CASSFAGTANYGYTF.